The sample holds a few counts of the clone carrying this TCR beta chain. The sample belongs to a study of blood T cell repertoires in COVID-19. Across the study: Spain, Italy and the United States supplied samples that represented acute and convalescent COVID-19. Sources were T cells, B-cell-depleted T cells, or PBMCs; the material itself was cDNA or gDNA.

The CDR3 is 18 residues long. With V trimmed by 4 bases and J by 4 bases, 9 bases remained unmatched. CDR1 is SGHRS and CDR2 is YFSETQ in the germline V gene. Methods used by the authors: The authors estimated nucleated cell counts from reference gene primer amplification. The assay was immunoSEQ multiplex PCR, and TCRdb's table has in-frame clones only and misses some. V and J calls and clone size are copied from that table; D and trimming were computed from the DNA. The table lists about 110,000 clones, approximately 80% of them singletons. Material: peripheral blood. The V gene is TRBV5-1, the J gene TRBJ2-6, with 12 bases fitting TRBD1. This receptor was identified in a man in his sixties or seventies with active or convalescent COVID-19. The CDR3 DNA is TGCGCCAGCAGCCTCCAGGGACAGGGGGCGCGAGGGGCCAACGTCCTGACTTTC. Its protein product is CASSLQGQGARGANVLTF.